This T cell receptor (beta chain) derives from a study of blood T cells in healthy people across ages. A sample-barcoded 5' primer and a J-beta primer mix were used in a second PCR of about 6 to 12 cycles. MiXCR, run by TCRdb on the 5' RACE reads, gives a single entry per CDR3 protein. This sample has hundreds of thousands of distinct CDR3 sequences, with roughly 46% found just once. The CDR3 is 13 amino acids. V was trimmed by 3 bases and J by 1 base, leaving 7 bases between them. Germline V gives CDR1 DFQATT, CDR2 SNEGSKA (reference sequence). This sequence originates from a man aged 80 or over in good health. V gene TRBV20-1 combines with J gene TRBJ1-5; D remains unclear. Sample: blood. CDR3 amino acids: CSASWQSNQPQHF. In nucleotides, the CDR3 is TGCAGTGCTAGCTGGCAAAGCAATCAGCCCCAGCATTTT.